One sample yielded the 20 T cell receptor beta chains listed below, sequenced in a study of blood T cells in healthy people across ages. Together with a sample-barcoded 5' primer, a J-beta primer mix was included in a second PCR lasting roughly 6 to 12 cycles. A single record per CDR3 protein comes from TCRdb applying MiXCR to the 5' RACE reads. Here the sample spans 850,000 to 1,000,000 distinct CDR3 sequences, about 48% being singletons. The specimen sequenced was blood. These receptors originate from a young man in good health.

This chain links TRBV5-4 with TRBJ2-2; D might be TRBD2 (6 bases). CDR1 and CDR2 from the germline V gene are SGHNT and YYREEE (reference sequence). The CDR3 is made up of 13 amino acids. V was pared by 3 bases and J by 3 bases, with 6 bases between. In nucleotides, the CDR3 is TGTGCCAGCAGCTGGGACTACACCGGGGAGCTGTTTTTT. Its translation: CASSWDYTGELFF.

The rearrangement links TRBV20-1 to TRBJ2-7, with a weak D call TRBD1 (6 bases). The CDR3 runs to 16 residues. V was pared by 4 bases and J by 0 bases, with 19 bases between. The germline V gene has CDR1 DFQATT and CDR2 SNEGSKA (reference sequence). CDR3 sequence reads: CSAIRARGILSYEQYF. The DNA for the CDR3 is TGCAGTGCTATAAGGGCAAGGGGGATTCTCTCCTACGAGCAGTACTTC.

This clonotype has only a few counts. The chain has TRBV3-1 and TRBJ2-1; possibly TRBD2 for D (5 bases). In germline, CDR1 is LGHDT, CDR2 YNNKEL (reference sequence). V lost 1 base to trimming and J lost 4 bases, with 11 bases between them. The CDR3 is 15 amino acids. The CDR3 sequence: CASSQVGVVYNEQFF. Here the CDR3 DNA reads TGTGCCAGCAGCCAAGTCGGGGTAGTGTACAATGAGCAGTTCTTC.

V usage is TRBV12-3 or TRBV12-4 and J usage is TRBJ2-7; D is undetermined. The CDR3 is made up of 14 amino acids. Trimming cost V 3 bases and J 2 bases, with 11 bases left between them. The DNA of the CDR3 is TGTGCCAGCAGTTTTTGGAACCTAGCCTACGAGCAGTACTTC. This sequence encodes CASSFWNLAYEQYF.

This clonotype has a single count. The rearrangement uses TRBV7-2 and TRBJ2-7, with 7 bases identical to TRBD2. The CDR3 consists of 14 residues. In germline, CDR1 is SGHTA, CDR2 FQGNSA. V dropped 6 bases and J dropped 0; count of bases not matched to a gene: 5. The CDR3 DNA sequence: TGTGCCAGCAGGAACGGGGGGTACTCCTACGAGCAGTACTTC. Its protein is CASRNGGYSYEQYF. Complete variable domain (other parts from reference TRBV7-2 and TRBJ2-7): GAGVSQSPSNKVTEKGKDVELRCDPISGHTALYWYRQSLGQGLEFLIYFQGNSAPDKSGLPSDRFSAERTGGSVSTLTIQRTQQEDSAVYLCASRNGGYSYEQYFGPGTRLTVT.

This clonotype was detected a few times. The V and J genes are TRBV6-5 and TRBJ2-7, with 8 bases aligning to TRBD1. The germline gives CDR1 MNHEY, CDR2 SVGAGI. This CDR3 is 15 amino acids long. After removal of 5 bases from V and 3 bases from J, the junction contained 9 bases not matched to a gene. The DNA of the CDR3 is TGTGCCAGCAGTCTTCCGGGACAGGAAATCTACGAGCAGTACTTC. Its translation is CASSLPGQEIYEQYF.

This clonotype came up many times. This chain joins TRBV7-2 and TRBJ2-7, with unresolved D. The CDR3 runs to 12 residues. Between the trimmed V and J ends, which lost 6 bases and 4 bases, there was a span of 10 bases. Per germline, CDR1 SGHTA and CDR2 FQGNSA. The CDR3 nucleotides are TGTGCCAGCAGTTTTAGCCGGTACGAGCAGTACTTC. Protein sequence: CASSFSRYEQYF.

The rearrangement uses TRBV28 and TRBJ2-5, with a tentative D call TRBD2 (6 bases). CDR3 length equals 14 residues. Germline-derived CDR1 and CDR2 are MDHEN and SYDVKM. Trimming left V 1 base short and J 11 bases short, with 17 bases between. The CDR3 bases are TGTGCCAGCAGTTTATATCTCGGAGGGGATGAGCAGTACTTC. Its protein product is CASSLYLGGDEQYF.

This rearrangement joins TRBV7-9 to TRBJ2-3; D might be TRBD2 (5 bases). The CDR3 runs 14 residues. From germline, CDR1 is SEHNR and CDR2 FQNEAQ (reference sequence). Trimming took off 5 bases at V and 6 bases at J, with 15 bases between the two ends. The CDR3 DNA is TGTGCCAGCAGCCGAAGGTTAGGCGGGGATACGCAGTATTTT. Its protein is CASSRRLGGDTQYF.

J is TRBJ2-2 and V is TRBV12-3 or TRBV12-4, with a tentative D call TRBD1 (6 bases). Deletions cut 4 bases from V and 2 bases from J, with 14 bases between. There are 16 residues in the CDR3. The DNA for the CDR3 is TGTGCCAGCAGTTACAGGGTCAGTCAAAACACCGGGGAGCTGTTTTTT. Translated: CASSYRVSQNTGELFF.

The chain couples TRBV20-1 to TRBJ1-2, with 7 bases identical to TRBD1. Trimming took 0 bases from V and 8 from J; bases not matched to a gene: 18. In germline, CDR1 is DFQATT, CDR2 SNEGSKA (reference sequence). This CDR3 region has 17 residues. The CDR3: CSARDSLATGETWGYTF. CDR3 DNA sequence: TGCAGTGCTAGAGATAGTCTAGCTACAGGGGAAACTTGGGGCTACACCTTC.

A note on this clonotype: The junction does not match germline at one end; this may be a read error. This chain uses TRBV27 with TRBJ2-7; D unresolved. This CDR3 has 16 amino acids. CDR1 and CDR2 (germline): MNHEY, SMNVEV (reference sequence). The CDR3 region is CVSSFSRAHFGYERYF. The CDR3 nucleotides read TGTGTCAGCAGCTTTTCTAGGGCACATTTTGGCTACGAGCGGTACTTC.

The chain links TRBV24-1 to TRBJ2-5; 10 bases line up with TRBD1. Losses at the gene ends were 3 bases for V and 1 base for J; bases not matched to a gene: 4. Germline V CDR1 and CDR2: KGHDR, SFDVKD. The CDR3 loop spans 16 amino acids. The CDR3 is CATSDTRQGAQETQYF. In DNA form, the CDR3 reads TGTGCCACCAGTGATACTAGACAGGGGGCCCAAGAGACCCAGTACTTC.

The rearrangement uses TRBV4-3 and TRBJ1-2; 9 bases match TRBD1. With 0 bases clipped from V and 3 bases from J, the junction kept 5 bases outside the gene matches. The CDR3 totals 16 residues. Germline-derived CDR1 and CDR2 are LGHNA and YSLEER. CDR3 sequence reads: CASSQDKTGGYYGYTF. The CDR3 bases are TGCGCCAGCAGCCAAGATAAGACAGGGGGGTACTATGGCTACACCTTC.

This clonotype was observed a few times. The chain uses TRBV15 and TRBJ2-7; the match to TRBD2 covers 9 bases. V lost 6 bases and J lost 7; bases outside the gene matches: 10. CDR3 size: 14 residues. The germline CDR1 and CDR2 sequences are LNHNV and YYDKDF (reference sequence). This CDR3 reads CATSLTSGYEEQYF. DNA for the CDR3: TGTGCCACCAGTCTGACTAGCGGCTACGAGGAGCAGTACTTC.

Note on this clonotype: This may be a read error: a much more frequent sequence differs by one nucleotide. The chain couples TRBV12-3 or TRBV12-4 to TRBJ1-4; 7 bases map to TRBD1. Losses at the gene ends were 10 bases for V and 6 bases for J; bases not matched to a gene: 8. The CDR3 is 13 amino acids. CDR3 in DNA: TGTGCCATCGCGACAGGGATCGATGAAAAACTGTTTTTT. Its translation is CAIATGIDEKLFF.

The rearrangement joins TRBV9 to TRBJ2-1, with D perhaps matching TRBD2 (7 bases). The CDR3 contains 14 residues. V was trimmed by 0 bases and J by 8 bases, leaving 12 bases between them. The V gene's germline CDR1 is SGDLS and CDR2 YYNGEE. DNA for the CDR3: TGTGCCAGCAGCGTAGGGGGGGGCACGGATGAGCAGTTCTTC. Translation: CASSVGGGTDEQFF.

The chain carries TRBV29-1 and TRBJ2-7; 10 bases agree with TRBD1. This CDR3 spans 13 amino acids. Germline V CDR1 and CDR2: SQVTM, ANQGSEA. The V segment lost 5 bases and the J segment 7 bases; nucleotides outside the gene matches: 8. CDR3 protein: CSVRQGAYNEQYF. CDR3 nucleotides: TGCAGCGTTCGACAGGGGGCCTACAATGAGCAGTACTTC.

V and J are TRBV9 and TRBJ2-4; 13 bases are shared with TRBD2. The CDR3 has 18 amino acids. Trimming took 3 bases from V and 0 from J; bases not matched to a gene: 6. Germline V lookup: CDR1 SGDLS, CDR2 YYNGEE. The CDR3 protein is CASSAGTSGDLAKNIQYF. The CDR3 DNA reads TGTGCCAGCAGCGCCGGGACTAGCGGGGACCTAGCCAAAAACATTCAGTACTTC. The full variable domain, its missing parts supplied by reference TRBV9 and TRBJ2-4, is DSGVTQTPKHLITATGQRVTLRCSPRSGDLSVYWYQQSLDQGLQFLIQYYNGEERAKGNILERFSAQQFPDLHSELNLSSLELGDSALYFCASSAGTSGDLAKNIQYFGAGTRLSVL.

This clonotype was counted only a few times. This chain connects TRBV6-2 or TRBV6-3 to TRBJ2-5; tentatively, D is TRBD2 (6 bases). There are 16 residues in the CDR3. CDR1 is MNHEY and CDR2 is SVGEGT in the germline V gene. Trimming shortened V by 5 bases and J by 0 bases, and 16 bases separated the two germline ends. Written as DNA, the CDR3 is TGTGCCAGCAGTCCCCGGCGGGGCCACGACCAAGAGACCCAGTACTTC. Its translation is CASSPRRGHDQETQYF.